This T cell receptor (beta chain) came from a study of neoadjuvant nivolumab and ipilimumab in lung cancer. Study details: Nivolumab 3 mg/kg was given days 1, 15 and 29, plus ipilimumab 1 mg/kg day 1 in combination.

CDR1 and CDR2 from the germline V gene are MGHRA and YSYEKL. The CDR3 spans 12 residues. The germline V and J ends were trimmed by 3 bases and 7 bases, with 7 bases remaining between them. Assay: immunoSEQ multiplex PCR; the TCRdb copy retains only in-frame clones and omits some. The sample holds 25,000 to 35,000 clones, 92% seen once. This clone came up once. As yet, its antigen is unknown. Study conclusions and caveats: Resected tumors had greater TCR richness and clonality than uninvolved lung.

The V call is TRBV4-1, the J call TRBJ2-1; D uncertain. The sequencing used peripheral blood, collected after neoadjuvant nivolumab, alone or with ipilimumab, at or shortly before surgery. This receptor was obtained from an adult with non-small cell lung cancer. The CDR3 is CASSHQWNEQFF. The CDR3 DNA reads TGCGCCAGCAGCCACCAATGGAATGAGCAGTTCTTC.